This T cell receptor (beta chain) was recovered during a study of CD8 T cells in Susac syndrome. Trimming removed 6 bases from V and 1 base from J; junction bases left unmatched: 12. Germline V gives CDR1 MNHEY, CDR2 SVGAGI. CDR3 length equals 17 residues. This clonotype was picked up one time. With random hexamers, reverse transcription was performed on about 0.5 to 1 ug of RNA. TCRdb reanalysed the immunoSEQ multiplex PCR reads using MiXCR and keeps one entry per CDR3 protein. This sample has about 60,000 distinct CDR3 sequences, with just over 90% found just once. The V gene is TRBV6-5, the J gene TRBJ2-7; 10 nucleotides align to TRBD1. Sequencing used CD8+ T cells from PBMCs. This sequence was found in a human donor in good health. The CDR3 here is CASSYVWTGGLSYEQYF. CDR3 sequence (DNA): TGTGCCAGCAGCTACGTCTGGACAGGGGGTCTTTCCTACGAGCAGTACTTC.